These 19 T cell receptor beta chains were sequenced from one sample in a study of shared clonotypes between healthy human individuals. Sequenced by immunoSEQ multiplex PCR; TCRdb stores in-frame clones only, minus some. The top ten clones hold 0.6% to 0.7% of a sample with 1 million to 1.3 million clones, more than 75% of them seen once. The sequenced material came from memory CD4+ T cells from PBMCs. Described subset: CD45RA-negative fraction. Receptors originate from a man between 18 and 29 years old in good health. Some clones in this sample may be carry-over from other donors' samples.

The V and J genes are TRBV10-3 and TRBJ2-1, with 10 bases aligning to TRBD2. CDR1 ENHRY and CDR2 SYGVKD come from the germline V gene. This CDR3 has 15 amino acids. Trimming at V came to 8 bases and at J to 8 bases, leaving 12 bases not matched to a gene. The CDR3 DNA reads TGTGCCATCGGCTGGGGACTAGCGTCACGGGATGAGCAGTTCTTC. Its protein is CAIGWGLASRDEQFF.

This clone was detected many times. The chain has TRBV6-1 and TRBJ1-3; 11 nucleotides align to TRBD1. Trimming removed 5 bases from V and 4 bases from J; junction bases left unmatched: 4. Germline values: CDR1 MNHNS, CDR2 SASEGT. The CDR3 consists of 15 residues. The CDR3 reads CASSWDRGTGNTIYF. CDR3 DNA sequence: TGTGCCAGCAGTTGGGACAGGGGGACAGGAAACACCATATATTTT.

The CDR3 loop reads CASSKGLAGAETQYF. The CDR3 DNA reads as TGTGCCAGCAGTAAGGGACTAGCGGGAGCTGAGACCCAGTACTTC. The chain couples TRBV6-5 to TRBJ2-5; 14 nucleotides align to TRBD2. CDR3 length: 15 residues. The junction had 4 bases not matched to a gene; V was cut back by 5 bases and J by 5 bases. From germline, CDR1 is MNHEY and CDR2 SVGAGI.

This chain uses TRBV28 with TRBJ1-5; D is undetermined. The CDR3 is made up of 13 amino acids. V lost 7 bases and J 4 bases, leaving 11 bases between the germline ends. Germline loops: CDR1 MDHEN, CDR2 SYDVKM. For the CDR3, the DNA is TGTGCCAGCACCATAACCCCAAATCAGCCCCAGCATTTT. Its protein product is CASTITPNQPQHF.

This chain connects TRBV11-2 to TRBJ2-3; 8 bases agree with TRBD1. The CDR3 runs 14 residues. In germline, CDR1 is SGHAT, CDR2 FQNNGV. V trimming: 2 bases; J trimming: 5 bases; junction bases outside the gene matches: 3. The CDR3 loop is CASSLLTGVDTQYF. The CDR3 coding sequence is TGTGCCAGCAGCTTACTGACAGGGGTAGATACGCAGTATTTT.

The V gene is TRBV29-1, the J gene TRBJ1-6; 8 nucleotides match TRBD1. The J segment lost 5 bases and the V segment lost 6 bases, leaving 3 bases of the junction unmatched. The CDR3 extends over 13 amino acids. Germline assignment: CDR1 SQVTM and CDR2 ANQGSEA. The CDR3: CSVRTGNNSPLHF. DNA of the CDR3: TGCAGCGTCCGGACAGGGAATAATTCACCCCTCCACTTT.

V is TRBV4-3 and J is TRBJ2-7; TRBD2 matches 10 bases. Germline loops: CDR1 LGHNA, CDR2 YSLEER. Trimming at V came to 1 base and at J to 7 bases, leaving 7 bases not matched to a gene. CDR3 length: 15 residues. The CDR3 DNA sequence: TGCGCCAGCAGCCAAGCCCAAGCGGGGGGGGTTGAGCAGTACTTC. Amino acid sequence: CASSQAQAGGVEQYF.

The chain carries TRBV28 and TRBJ1-1, with D uncertain. The CDR3 covers 17 residues. V lost 6 bases and J lost 1, with 21 bases in between. Per germline, CDR1 MDHEN and CDR2 SYDVKM. The CDR3 reads CASRKTEPGPRNTEAFF. The CDR3 DNA follows: TGTGCCAGCAGGAAAACTGAACCGGGTCCCCGGAACACTGAAGCTTTCTTT.

This clone was counted between two and nine times. The gene calls are TRBV7-2 and TRBJ1-4; D ambiguous. This CDR3 contains 16 residues. Germline V lookup: CDR1 SGHTA, CDR2 FQGNSA. Trimming removed 1 base at V and 8 bases at J, with 17 bases between. CDR3 bases: TGTGCCAGCAGCTTAGAGCCCCCGGGCCGAGGGGAAAAACTGTTTTTT. Its protein product is CASSLEPPGRGEKLFF.

This clone was seen a single time. This chain links TRBV5-1 with TRBJ1-2; possible D gene TRBD1, 6 bases. V was clipped by 5 bases and J by 8 bases, with 16 bases between them. The length of the CDR3 is 13 residues. Germline lookup yields CDR1 SGHRS and CDR2 YFSETQ. CDR3 loop: CASSPLTGKGYTF. CDR3 in DNA: TGCGCCAGCAGTCCACTTACAGGGAAAGGCTACACCTTC.

The chain has TRBV23-1 and TRBJ2-7, with 10 bases fitting TRBD1. TRBV23-1 is flagged as an ORF with uncertain function. The CDR3 runs 16 residues. Trimming removed 3 bases from V and 6 bases from J; junction bases left unmatched: 11. The CDR3 DNA is TGCGCCAGCAGTCACCCGGTGGACAGGGGGGTCTTCGAGCAGTACTTC. This encodes CASSHPVDRGVFEQYF.

V usage is TRBV7-9 and J usage is TRBJ2-1, with D maybe TRBD2 (6 bases). The CDR3 spans 14 residues. Trimming took 5 bases from V and 7 from J, leaving 15 bases between them. Germline lookup yields CDR1 SEHNR and CDR2 FQNEAQ (reference sequence). CDR3 coding DNA: TGTGCCAGCAGCCTCATGGGACTTACTAATGAGCAGTTCTTC. As protein: CASSLMGLTNEQFF.

The genes are TRBV7-8 and TRBJ1-4, with TRBD1 matching over 9 bases. Germline CDR1 is SGHVS and CDR2 is FQNEAQ. CDR3 length: 18 residues. Losses at the gene ends were 4 bases for V and 2 bases for J; bases not matched to a gene: 11. For the CDR3, the DNA is TGTGCCAGCAGCTACAGGGGGCAATCTCTTTTGACTAATGAAAAACTGTTTTTT. Its protein is CASSYRGQSLLTNEKLFF.

This clone occurred a few times. The V and J genes are TRBV5-1 and TRBJ2-7; 11 nucleotides agree with TRBD2. The V and J ends lost 4 bases and 2 bases, in that order; junction bases with no gene match: 17. Germline V lookup: CDR1 SGHRS, CDR2 YFSETQ. The CDR3 is 19 residues long. The CDR3: CASSPLAGGPGSGPYEQYF. The CDR3 nucleotides are TGCGCCAGCAGCCCGTTAGCGGGAGGGCCGGGATCGGGCCCCTACGAGCAGTACTTC.

The chain is built from TRBV9 and TRBJ2-5; D remains ambiguous. The CDR3 runs 14 residues. Trimming pared 4 bases from V and 1 base from J, leaving 11 bases between. Looked up from germline, CDR1 is SGDLS and CDR2 is YYNGEE. The CDR3 is CASSPRLLQETQYF. In DNA, the CDR3 is TGTGCCAGCAGCCCCAGACTCCTCCAAGAGACCCAGTACTTC.

V and J are TRBV7-9 and TRBJ2-1; D perhaps matches TRBD2 (6 bases). Between the trimmed V and J ends, which lost 4 bases and 0 bases, there was a span of 16 bases. In germline, CDR1 is SEHNR, CDR2 FQNEAQ (reference sequence). This CDR3 has 17 amino acids. CDR3 amino acids: CASSSRLGDSSYNEQFF. CDR3 DNA: TGTGCCAGCAGCTCCCGATTGGGGGACTCCTCCTACAATGAGCAGTTCTTC.

The table lists this clone with a count of one. The rearrangement links TRBV5-1 to TRBJ1-1; TRBD1 agrees at 8 bases. V was pared by 3 bases and J by 3 bases, with 7 bases of the junction left unmatched. Germline loops: CDR1 SGHRS, CDR2 YFSETQ. The length of the CDR3 is 15 residues. CDR3 bases: TGCGCCAGCAGCTCGGCGGGGGACAGGTACACTGAAGCTTTCTTT. Protein sequence: CASSSAGDRYTEAFF.

This clone was observed a handful of times. This chain links TRBV19 with TRBJ1-2; D gene unclear. Trimming removed 3 bases at V and 5 bases at J, with 10 bases between. Germline values: CDR1 LNHDA, CDR2 SQIVND (reference sequence). This CDR3 is built from 13 residues. Here the CDR3 DNA reads TGTGCCAGTAGTATTGAGGGATTTTATGGCTACACCTTC. Amino acid sequence: CASSIEGFYGYTF.

Notes on this clone: This CDR3 is also generated by other DNA sequences in the sample. V gene TRBV5-1 combines with J gene TRBJ1-1; D may be TRBD1 (6 bases). CDR1 and CDR2 from the germline V gene are SGHRS and YFSETQ. V dropped 4 bases and J dropped 2 bases, with 12 bases sitting between them. The CDR3 runs 14 residues. CDR3 residues: CASSLLQGNTEAFF. In DNA, the CDR3 is TGCGCCAGCAGCCTTCTACAGGGAAACACTGAAGCTTTCTTT. The full variable domain, with the rest looked up from reference TRBV5-1 and TRBJ1-1, is KAGVTQTPRYLIKTRGQQVTLSCSPISGHRSVSWYQQTPGQGLQFLFEYFSETQRNKGNFPGRFSGRQFSNSRSEMNVSTLELGDSALYLCASSLLQGNTEAFFGQGTRLTVV.